This T cell receptor (beta chain) is drawn from a study of T cell repertoires in cytomegalovirus infection (dated by TCRdb to between 2018 and 2020). Turning to the overall study: Donor HLA type was relevant to the analysis, because carriage of CMV infection together with the matching HLA type was indicated by public TCR beta signatures. Study-level results and caveats: The ex vivo response was dominated by HLA-C-restricted CMV-specific TCR beta clonotypes, and the single most frequent clonotype in two of eight donors was supplied by these HLA-C-restricted clonotypes. Cumulative frequency of public TCR beta family members discriminated carriers of CMV infection plus the relevant HLA type in this cohort and an independent roughly 330-donor cohort.

Sequencing took place on an Illumina HiSeq 1500. TCRdb handled the public reads itself, with Q25 trimming in fastp and clone calling in MiXCR, and kept productive beta chains. Rows matching on CDR3 protein sequence are summarized as one entry with the most common DNA and genes. This sample holds about 600,000 distinct CDR3 sequences; about 24% were observed only once. The ten most abundant clones make up around 8% of the sample. Per the germline V gene, MDHEN is the CDR1 and SYDVKM is the CDR2. Clipping removes 4 bases from V and 1 base from J, with 11 as the unmatched junction base count. Including cysteine and valine, the CDR3 has 17 amino acids. The DNA shown is the 51-base CDR3, in frame from base 1. This clonotype was counted a few times. Its antigen specificity is not known. No base quality information exists; no much larger clone differs at one position.

The sequenced sample was CD8+ T cells from PBMCs. This receptor was identified in a human donor in good health (CMV status not recorded). Some clones in this sample may be carry-over from other donors' samples. The chain employs TRBV28 and TRBJ2-7; TRBD1 agrees with 9 junctional bases. At the DNA level, the sequence is TGTGCCAGCAGTTCCCGGGACAGGGACGGGAGGTCCTACGAGCAGTACGTC. The resulting protein is CASSSRDRDGRSYEQYV.